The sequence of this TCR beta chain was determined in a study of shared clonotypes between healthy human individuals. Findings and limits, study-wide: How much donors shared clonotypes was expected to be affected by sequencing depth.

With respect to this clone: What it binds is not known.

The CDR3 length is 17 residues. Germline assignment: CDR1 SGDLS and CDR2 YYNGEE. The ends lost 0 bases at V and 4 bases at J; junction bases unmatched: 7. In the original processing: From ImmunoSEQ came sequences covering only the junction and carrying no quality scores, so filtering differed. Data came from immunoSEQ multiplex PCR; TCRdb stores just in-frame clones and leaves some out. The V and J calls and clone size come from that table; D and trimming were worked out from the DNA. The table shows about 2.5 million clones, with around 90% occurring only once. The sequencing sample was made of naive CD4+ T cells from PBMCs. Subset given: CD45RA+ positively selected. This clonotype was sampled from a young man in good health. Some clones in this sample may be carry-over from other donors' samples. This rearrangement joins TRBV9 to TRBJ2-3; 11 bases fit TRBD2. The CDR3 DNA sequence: TGTGCCAGCAGCGTAGACCCGGGACTAGCGGCCGCAGATACGCAGTATTTT. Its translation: CASSVDPGLAAADTQYF.